The entry below gives a single T cell receptor (beta chain) sequence along with its context. The antigen remains unidentified. Eight separate reactions for every sample produced the cDNA. TCRdb reprocessed the 5' RACE reads; each CDR3 protein has one entry and no DNA is given. The sample includes about 330,000 distinct CDR3 sequences. This entry is derived from a study of monozygotic twins with inflammatory bowel disease. Notes on the study in general: Varied immunosuppressive treatments among patients may have increased repertoire variability. IBD patients had lower TCRbeta diversity (inverse Simpson) than healthy co-twins.

The sequence was collected from a human donor with ulcerative colitis or Crohn's disease, or a healthy co-twin of an affected twin (not recorded which). Input material: blood.

This CDR3 reads CASSLSQGAGKAFF. The genes are TRBV28 and TRBJ1-1; absent DNA, TCRdb's TRBD1 call cannot be checked. In germline, CDR1 is MDHEN, CDR2 SYDVKM. The CDR3 has 14 residues.